Listed below are T cell receptor beta chains from one sample, sequenced in a study of shared clonotypes between healthy human individuals. TCRdb's table, derived via immunoSEQ multiplex PCR, lists solely in-frame clones and lacks some. The sample has hundreds of thousands of clones, around 86% seen once; the top ten hold about 17%. The sequencing input was memory CD8+ T cells sorted from blood. The source is a man in his late teens or twenties in good health. Both conserved end residues are part of each CDR3. The D gene is left open where the match is weak. Clone size appears in some rows only: once, few, many, or a class for an expanded clone.

j_gene | abundance | v_gene | d_gene | CDR3aa | CDR3nt
TRBJ2-1 | . | TRBV27 | . | CASGLGSYNEQFF | TGTGCCAGCGGCCTGGGCTCCTACAATGAGCAGTTCTTC
TRBJ1-6 | . | TRBV6-5 | . | CASGVQGFTLHF | TGTGCCAGCGGGGTACAGGGTTTCACCCTCCACTTT
TRBJ2-2 | . | TRBV10-3 | . | CAISESWREVRTGELFF | TGTGCCATCAGTGAGTCCTGGAGGGAGGTGAGAACCGGGGAGCTGTTTTTT
TRBJ1-2 | . | TRBV29-1 | TRBD1 | CSVENWGDRGHGYTF | TGCAGCGTTGAAAATTGGGGGGACAGGGGCCATGGCTACACCTTC
TRBJ2-7 | . | TRBV12-5 | . | CASGLVLGLGYEQYF | TGTGCTAGTGGTTTGGTTTTAGGGTTGGGCTACGAGCAGTACTTC
TRBJ2-7 | . | TRBV7-2 | . | CASSPSTRTYEQYF | TGTGCCAGCAGCCCCTCGACTAGAACCTACGAGCAGTACTTC
TRBJ2-2 | . | TRBV5-8 | . | CASSFLGTGELFF | TGTGCCAGCAGCTTTCTGGGCACCGGGGAGCTGTTTTTT
TRBJ2-6 | once | TRBV9 | . | CASSLGHIKGQSGANVLTF | TGTGCCAGCAGCCTAGGACACATAAAGGGCCAATCTGGGGCCAACGTCCTGACTTTC
TRBJ1-1 | once | TRBV4-3 | . | CASSQGVRNTEAFF | TGCGCCAGCAGCCAAGGGGTGAGGAACACTGAAGCTTTCTTT
TRBJ1-5 | . | TRBV6-5 | . | CASSYSGTHQPQHF | TGTGCCAGCAGTTACTCCGGCACCCATCAGCCCCAGCATTTT
TRBJ1-2 | . | TRBV4-1 | . | CASSQVTREANYGYTF | TGCGCCAGCAGCCAAGTTACAAGGGAAGCTAACTATGGCTACACCTTC
TRBJ1-2 | . | TRBV11-2 | TRBD1 | CASSPGTGGFGYTF | TGTGCCAGCAGCCCAGGGACAGGGGGGTTCGGCTACACCTTC
TRBJ2-1 | . | TRBV4-3 | TRBD2 | CASSQDRLAGGPSYNEQFF | TGCGCCAGCAGCCAAGACCGCCTAGCGGGAGGGCCCAGCTACAATGAGCAGTTCTTC
TRBJ2-5 | . | TRBV5-6 | . | CASSLEVGARETQYF | TGTGCCAGCAGCTTGGAGGTCGGGGCAAGGGAGACCCAGTACTTC
TRBJ2-5 | few | TRBV7-6 | TRBD2 | CASSLGLAVNQETQYF | TGTGCCAGCAGCTTAGGACTAGCCGTCAACCAAGAGACCCAGTACTTC
TRBJ2-1 | . | TRBV10-3 | TRBD2 | CATSGRANEQFF | TGTGCCACAAGCGGGAGGGCCAACGAGCAGTTCTTC
TRBJ2-3 | . | TRBV25-1 | . | CASSAADFSTDTQYF | TGTGCCAGCAGTGCTGCGGACTTTAGCACAGATACGCAGTATTTT
TRBJ1-6 | . | TRBV4-2 | . | CASSRRTTYNSPLHF | TGTGCCAGCAGCCGCAGGACTACCTATAATTCACCCCTCCACTTT
TRBJ2-7 | . | TRBV4-1 | TRBD1 | CASSQAPTGDYEQYF | TGCGCCAGCAGCCAAGCCCCGACAGGGGACTACGAGCAGTACTTC
TRBJ1-2 | . | TRBV4-3 | . | CASSQDFPDDYGYTF | TGCGCCAGCAGCCAAGATTTCCCGGACGACTATGGCTACACCTTC
TRBJ2-5 | many | TRBV4-2 | . | CASSQDRGGPQETQYF | TGTGCCAGCAGCCAAGATCGGGGCGGGCCACAAGAGACCCAGTACTTC
TRBJ2-5 | . | TRBV19 | . | CASSIDSEETQYF | TGTGCCAGTAGTATAGACAGTGAAGAGACCCAGTACTTC
TRBJ2-2 | once | TRBV7-9 | . | CASSSPETENTGELFF | TGTGCCAGCAGCTCGCCAGAGACTGAGAACACCGGGGAGCTGTTTTTT
TRBJ1-1 | . | TRBV6-1 | . | CASSPSRAGNTEAFF | TGTGCCAGCAGTCCTTCGAGGGCGGGGAACACTGAAGCTTTCTTT
TRBJ1-6 | few | TRBV2 | TRBD1 | CASTEYGQGSNSPLHF | TGTGCCAGCACTGAGTATGGACAGGGAAGCAATTCACCCCTCCACTTT
TRBJ2-1 | . | TRBV27 | TRBD2 | CASSLGGLTYNEQFF | TGTGCCAGCAGTCTGGGGGGACTAACCTACAATGAGCAGTTCTTC
TRBJ1-5 | . | TRBV6-4 | . | CASSDSYGRPQHF | TGTGCCAGCAGTGACTCTTATGGGAGGCCCCAGCATTTT
TRBJ2-7 | . | TRBV28 | TRBD2 | CASRLAGGNYEQYF | TGTGCCAGCAGATTAGCGGGGGGTAATTACGAGCAGTACTTC
TRBJ1-1 | . | TRBV10-3 | . | CAISDRGFEAFF | TGTGCCATCAGTGATCGAGGTTTTGAAGCTTTCTTT
TRBJ1-4 | . | TRBV5-5 | . | CASSWSDSRMEEKLFF | TGTGCCAGCAGCTGGAGCGATTCGAGGATGGAGGAAAAACTGTTTTTT
TRBJ2-1 | once | TRBV9 | . | CASSVGGGNYNEQFF | TGTGCCAGCAGCGTAGGAGGGGGGAACTACAATGAGCAGTTCTTC
TRBJ2-7 | . | TRBV19 | . | CASSIGPGYEQYF | TGTGCCAGTAGTATAGGGCCAGGGTACGAGCAGTACTTC
TRBJ2-6 | . | TRBV13 | . | CASSLEEGANSGANVLTF | TGTGCCAGCAGCTTAGAGGAGGGGGCGAACTCTGGGGCCAACGTCCTGACTTTC